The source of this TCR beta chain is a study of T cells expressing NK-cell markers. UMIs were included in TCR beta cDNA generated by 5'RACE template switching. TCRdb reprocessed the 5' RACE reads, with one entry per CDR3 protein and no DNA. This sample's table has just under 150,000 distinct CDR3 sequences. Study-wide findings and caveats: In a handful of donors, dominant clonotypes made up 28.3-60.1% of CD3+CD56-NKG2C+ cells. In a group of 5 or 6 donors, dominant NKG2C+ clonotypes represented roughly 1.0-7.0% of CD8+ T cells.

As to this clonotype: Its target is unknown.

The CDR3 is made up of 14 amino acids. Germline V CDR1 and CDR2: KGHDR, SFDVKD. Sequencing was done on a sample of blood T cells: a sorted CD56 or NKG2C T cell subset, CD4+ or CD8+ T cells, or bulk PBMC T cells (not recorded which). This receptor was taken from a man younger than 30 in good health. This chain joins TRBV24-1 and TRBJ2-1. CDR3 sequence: CATSDLTVTHEQFF.